This T cell receptor (beta chain) is drawn from a study of shared clonotypes between healthy human individuals. In the study overall: The donor group consisted of a couple of women and a few men, aged 18 to 49. Study results and limitations: Non-shared clonotypes had lower generation probabilities than those shared by all four donors. Naive CD4 clonotypes overlapped across several donors at roughly 5%.

Libraries were prepared by immunoSEQ multiplex PCR; TCRdb keeps only in-frame clonotypes and omits some of them. Among roughly 2,000,000 clones, approximately 94% were seen once, and the ten largest hold around 1%. As regards this clone: The target antigen is unknown.

The ends lost 11 bases at V and 4 bases at J; junction bases unmatched: 8. This CDR3 has 13 residues. Germline loops: CDR1 LNHDA, CDR2 SQIVND (reference sequence). Selected positively for CCR7 and CD45RO-negative, naive CD8 cells excluded terminally differentiated effector memory CD45RA+ cells. The rearrangement joins TRBV19 to TRBJ1-5; 7 positions match TRBD1. This clonotype originated in a man younger than 35 in good health. The sequencing sample was made of naive CD8+ T cells sorted from blood. The CDR3 nucleotides read TGTGCCGGGGGGTCGACAGGGAATCAGCCCCAGCATTTT. Translating it yields CAGGSTGNQPQHF.